This T cell receptor beta chain was recorded in a study of glioma-infiltrating T cells after dendritic cell vaccination. Study overall: Patients had newly diagnosed or recurrent glioblastoma and received dendritic cell vaccines.

The immunoSEQ assay amplified TCRB CDR3 from up to roughly 2 ug DNA. Amplification used 60 V beta primers and 13 J beta primers. The method was immunoSEQ multiplex PCR; TCRdb's version includes in-frame clones alone and lacks a portion of them. The repertoire has tens of thousands of clones, roughly 87% of them found once; the top ten carry less than 7.5%. Germline assignment: CDR1 SGHDN and CDR2 FVKESK. The CDR3 is 13 amino acids. Trimming removed 4 bases at V and 10 bases at J, with 14 bases between. This clone showed up just once. Time point described: after dendritic cell vaccination, including at tumor progression/relapse.

The clonotype originates from a human donor with glioblastoma. This sample comprised blood, obtained after dendritic cell vaccination. This chain links TRBV14 with TRBJ2-1, with D perhaps TRBD2 (5 bases). In DNA, the CDR3 is TGTGCCAGCAGCCTAAATGAGGGATCGGAGCAGTTCTTC. Translating gives CASSLNEGSEQFF.